Presented here are 25 T cell receptor beta chains from one specimen sequenced in a study of graft-versus-host responses after intestinal transplantation. Assay used: immunoSEQ multiplex PCR; TCRdb lists only in-frame clones, some missing. This sample has about 7,400 clones; almost 70% occur once, and the top ten carry around 19%. Tissue from the graft was processed to free its intraepithelial and lamina propria lymphocytes. The source was ileum tissue, collected around 34 weeks after intestinal transplantation. The receptors were sampled from a human patient who received an intestinal transplant, so some T cells may come from the graft donor.

A remark on this clone: A far larger clone is just one base off, so this is likely a read error. This chain joins TRBV7-3 and TRBJ2-1; 8 nucleotides match TRBD2. The V gene end was trimmed by 5 bases and the J gene end by 5 bases; junction bases not matched to a gene: 11. CDR3 length equals 16 residues. Germline CDR1 and CDR2: SGHTA and FQGTGA. CDR3 bases: TGTGCCAGCAGCGTAGATGCCGGGGGGGAGAACAATGAGCAGTTCTTC. This sequence encodes CASSVDAGGENNEQFF.

This chain links TRBV10-1 with TRBJ1-2, with no clear D. V was shortened by 7 bases and J by 7 bases, with 19 bases between the two germline ends. The CDR3 consists of 14 residues. From germline, CDR1 is WNHNN and CDR2 SYGVQD (reference sequence). In DNA form, the CDR3 reads TGCGCCAGCAACGCGTCCCAGCGGCCCCTTGGCTACACCTTC. Translation gives CASNASQRPLGYTF.

CDR3 coding DNA: TGTGCCAGCAGCATTATGGGCTTGTACGAGCAGTACGTC. As protein: CASSIMGLYEQYV. The V gene is TRBV5-4, the J gene TRBJ2-7; D remains unclear. The CDR3 has 13 residues. CDR1 SGHNT and CDR2 YYREEE come from the germline V gene (reference sequence). V shed 4 bases and J shed 4 bases, with 12 bases lying between them.

The chain recombines TRBV28 with TRBJ1-6; TRBD1 is a possible D gene (5 bases). Trimming left V 6 bases short and J 9 bases short, with 18 bases between. Germline CDR1 reads MDHEN; CDR2 reads SYDVKM. CDR3 length: 15 residues. The CDR3 coding sequence is TGTGCCAGCAGGATACAGGCCCCCAGGAGTTCACCCCTCCACTTT. This gives the protein CASRIQAPRSSPLHF.

By sample fraction, this clone is medium-sized. The chain joins TRBV4-1 to TRBJ2-7; D is perhaps TRBD2 (5 bases). V lost 0 bases and J 3 bases, leaving 9 bases between the germline ends. This CDR3 is 14 amino acids long. The germline gives CDR1 MGHRA, CDR2 YSYEKL. The CDR3 protein is CASSQEPGNYEQYV. Here the CDR3 DNA reads TGCGCCAGCAGCCAAGAGCCCGGGAACTACGAGCAGTACGTC.

J is TRBJ2-5 and V is TRBV6-5; the match to TRBD2 covers 8 bases. The CDR3 loop spans 14 amino acids. Trimming took 4 bases from V and 5 from J; bases not matched to a gene: 6. Germline assignment: CDR1 MNHEY and CDR2 SVGAGI. The CDR3 bases are TGTGCCAGCAGTTTTCGGGGGGGCCAGGAGACCCAGTACTTC. Protein sequence: CASSFRGGQETQYF.

The chain joins TRBV19 to TRBJ2-5; D gene unclear. This CDR3 contains 13 residues. Trimming pared 6 bases from V and 2 bases from J, leaving 10 bases between. Germline values: CDR1 LNHDA, CDR2 SQIVND (reference sequence). CDR3 in DNA: TGTGCCAGTAGCGGGTGGGAACAAGAGACCCAGTACTTC. This translates into CASSGWEQETQYF.

The chain couples TRBV5-1 to TRBJ2-1; the match to TRBD2 covers 8 bases. V shed 4 bases and J 8 bases; nucleotides not matched to a gene: 11. CDR3 length: 15 amino acids. Germline values: CDR1 SGHRS, CDR2 YFSETQ. Written as DNA, the CDR3 is TGCGCCAGCAGCAAGGGAGCGGGGGTCGGGTATGAGCAGTTCTTC. It specifies CASSKGAGVGYEQFF.

The rearrangement links TRBV7-9 to TRBJ1-5; the D is unclear. Trimming cost V 4 bases and J 2 bases, with 12 bases left between them. CDR1 SEHNR and CDR2 FQNEAQ come from the germline V gene (reference sequence). The CDR3 has 15 residues. CDR3 in amino acids: CASSSTSEGNQPQHF. In DNA form, the CDR3 reads TGTGCCAGCAGCTCCACGTCGGAGGGCAATCAGCCCCAGCATTTT.

The rearrangement links TRBV10-2 to TRBJ1-5; D is undetermined. CDR1 is WSHSY and CDR2 is SAAADI in the germline V gene. V was pared by 6 bases and J by 3 bases, with 9 bases between. CDR3 length equals 13 residues. CDR3 residues: CASRDGNNQPQHF. The CDR3 nucleotides read TGCGCCAGCAGGGATGGAAACAATCAGCCCCAGCATTTT.

The chain uses TRBV14 and TRBJ2-7, with 10 positions matching TRBD1. Per the germline V gene, CDR1 is SGHDN and CDR2 is FVKESK. V lost 0 bases, J lost 3 bases, and 5 bases stayed unmatched. CDR3 length equals 16 residues. CDR3 nucleotides: TGTGCCAGCAGCCAAGAGGGAGGACAGGGGGTCTACGAGCAGTACTTC. Its protein product is CASSQEGGQGVYEQYF.

By share of the sample, this clone is medium-sized. The V and J genes are TRBV11-2 and TRBJ2-3, with TRBD2 matching 9 bases. The V and J ends lost 7 bases and 1 base, in that order; junction bases with no gene match: 3. This CDR3 is built from 14 residues. The germline V gene has CDR1 SGHAT and CDR2 FQNNGV. CDR3 DNA: TGTGCCAGCACCGCTAGCGGGGGCACAGATACGCAGTATTTT. Residues: CASTASGGTDTQYF. The whole variable domain, remainder taken from reference TRBV11-2 and TRBJ2-3, is EAGVAQSPRYKIIEKRQSVAFWCNPISGHATLYWYQQILGQGPKLLIQFQNNGVVDDSQLPKDRFSAERLKGVDSTLKIQPAKLEDSAVYLCASTASGGTDTQYFGPGTRLTVL.

By sample share, this clone is large. J is TRBJ2-1 and V is TRBV6-6; TRBD2 matches at 12 bases. Germline CDR1 MNHNY, CDR2 SVGAGI (reference sequence). J gave up 8 bases and V 5 bases, and 4 bases lay outside the gene matches. The CDR3 totals 14 residues. The CDR3 reads CASSRLAGDHEQFF. The CDR3 region has the DNA TGTGCCAGCAGTCGACTAGCGGGGGACCATGAGCAGTTCTTC.

This clone was counted only a few times. J is TRBJ2-2 and V is TRBV19; D is undetermined. The germline V gene has CDR1 LNHDA and CDR2 SQIVND (reference sequence). This CDR3 spans 13 amino acids. V lost 5 bases and J lost 4, with 8 bases in between. The CDR3 region has the DNA TGTGCCAGTAGTCTCAGGCCCACCGGGGAGCTGTTTTTT. Translating gives CASSLRPTGELFF.

V and J are TRBV2 and TRBJ2-1; D is uncertain. Germline CDR1 reads SNHLY; CDR2 reads FYNNEI. The CDR3 has 12 residues. V lost 5 bases and J 4 bases, leaving 6 bases between the germline ends. The CDR3 sequence: CASSQSYNEQFF. CDR3 coding DNA: TGTGCCAGCAGTCAATCTTACAATGAGCAGTTCTTC.

The CDR3 DNA sequence: TGCGCCAGCAGCCGGGACTCGGGGGGGAACACCGGGGAGCTGTTTTTT. Protein product: CASSRDSGGNTGELFF. The chain is built from TRBV5-1 and TRBJ2-2; TRBD2 matches 7 bases. The CDR3 is 16 residues long. J gave up 1 base and V 4 bases, and 7 bases lay outside the gene matches. From germline, CDR1 is SGHRS and CDR2 YFSETQ.

This chain joins TRBV5-4 and TRBJ2-3; D gene unclear. The V end lost 2 bases, the J end lost 1 base, and 5 bases lay between the germline ends. The CDR3 has 13 amino acids. Per the germline V gene, CDR1 is SGHNT and CDR2 is YYREEE (reference sequence). CDR3 loop: CASSFQGTDTQYF. The CDR3 nucleotides are TGTGCCAGCAGCTTTCAGGGCACAGATACGCAGTATTTT.

J is TRBJ2-7 and V is TRBV7-8; a possible D gene is TRBD2 (6 bases). The CDR3 spans 14 residues. Trimming took off 2 bases at V and 3 bases at J, with 11 bases between the two ends. The germline gives CDR1 SGHVS, CDR2 FQNEAQ. DNA of the CDR3: TGTGCCAGCAGCTTATCACTAGCCAGCTACGAGCAGTACGTC. Translating it yields CASSLSLASYEQYV.

In its sample, this clone was seen a few times. In nucleotides, the CDR3 is TGTGCCAGCAGCTTGGGACTAGCGGGGGACACCGGGGAGCTGTTTTTT. This sequence encodes CASSLGLAGDTGELFF. The chain joins TRBV5-4 to TRBJ2-2, with 12 bases identical to TRBD2. CDR3 size: 16 residues. The germline CDR1 and CDR2 sequences are SGHNT and YYREEE (reference sequence). Unmatched junction bases numbered 0, after V lost 0 bases and J lost 3 bases.

The genes are TRBV6-5 and TRBJ1-5; 8 nucleotides line up with TRBD1. Germline lookup yields CDR1 MNHEY and CDR2 SVGAGI. CDR3 size: 16 residues. With V trimmed by 4 bases and J by 5 bases, 10 bases remained unmatched. The CDR3 is CASSLSGGRGYQPQHF. In DNA, the CDR3 is TGTGCCAGCAGTTTATCAGGGGGCAGGGGTTATCAGCCCCAGCATTTT.

The chain links TRBV9 to TRBJ2-3; 7 bases map to TRBD2. There are 16 residues in the CDR3. V shed 4 bases, J shed 0 bases, and the junction held 8 bases outside the gene matches. The germline V gene has CDR1 SGDLS and CDR2 YYNGEE. The CDR3 region has the DNA TGTGCCAGCAGCCAAAACGCAGCGGGGAGCACAGATACGCAGTATTTT. The encoded protein is CASSQNAAGSTDTQYF. Based on the CDR3 plus reference TRBV9 and TRBJ2-3, the full variable domain is DSGVTQTPKHLITATGQRVTLRCSPRSGDLSVYWYQQSLDQGLQFLIQYYNGEERAKGNILERFSAQQFPDLHSELNLSSLELGDSALYFCASSQNAAGSTDTQYFGPGTRLTVL.

This clone is medium-sized by share. This rearrangement joins TRBV4-3 to TRBJ2-1, with unresolved D. V lost 0 bases, J lost 3 bases, and 15 bases lay in between. Germline V gene sequence: CDR1 LGHNA, CDR2 YSLEER. The CDR3 extends over 17 amino acids. The CDR3 here is CASSQDYGNPNYNEQFF. The CDR3 coding sequence is TGCGCCAGCAGCCAAGATTATGGGAACCCAAACTACAATGAGCAGTTCTTC.

The V gene is TRBV6-1, the J gene TRBJ2-1; D gene ambiguous. The CDR3 is 15 amino acids. The ends were cut back, 6 bases at V and 8 bases at J, with 20 bases in the middle. Looked up from germline, CDR1 is MNHNS and CDR2 is SASEGT. For the CDR3, the DNA is TGTGCCAGCAGCGACCCTGAGACCGGTGGGCATGAGCAGTTCTTC. Its translation: CASSDPETGGHEQFF.

The chain joins TRBV30 to TRBJ2-1, with 8 bases matching TRBD1. J was trimmed by 2 bases and V by 0 bases; bases with no gene match: 3. Germline V CDR1 and CDR2: GTSNPN, SVGIG (reference sequence). CDR3 length: 15 residues. CDR3 sequence (DNA): TGTGCCTGGAGTGTCCTCAGGGGGCCCTACAATGAGCAGTTCTTC. Translated, it gives CAWSVLRGPYNEQFF.

This clone was seen more than once but under ten times. The chain couples TRBV28 to TRBJ1-2; D uncertain. V gave up 1 base and J gave up 2 bases, with 8 bases separating them. The CDR3 contains 14 residues. Germline V lookup: CDR1 MDHEN, CDR2 SYDVKM. The CDR3 loop is CASSLSLQNYGYTF. The CDR3 DNA follows: TGTGCCAGCAGTTTATCCCTGCAAAACTATGGCTACACCTTC.